The sequence of this T cell receptor (beta chain) was determined in a study of cytomegalovirus exposure and HLA in healthy donors. General observations from the study: Being indistinguishable, some V segments were excluded, TRBV6-2 and TRBV6-3 among them.

CDR1 is ENHRY and CDR2 is SYGVKD in the germline V gene. The junction had 6 bases not matched to a gene; V was cut back by 10 bases and J by 2 bases. The CDR3 loop spans 14 amino acids. In the case of this clone: The antigen is undetermined.

A multiplex PCR was run with 60 Vbeta primers and 13 Jbeta primers. Only in-frame clones appear in the TCRdb table, and some are missing; sequencing was by immunoSEQ multiplex PCR. The table records 150,000 to 200,000 clones, 80% to 85% of them present only once. The sequence derives from a human donor in good health. J is TRBJ1-5 and V is TRBV10-3; TRBD1 aligns across 9 bases. The sample comprised PBMCs. The CDR3 sequence is CATRTGVGNQPQHF. CDR3 bases: TGTGCCACCAGGACAGGGGTTGGCAATCAGCCCCAGCATTTT.